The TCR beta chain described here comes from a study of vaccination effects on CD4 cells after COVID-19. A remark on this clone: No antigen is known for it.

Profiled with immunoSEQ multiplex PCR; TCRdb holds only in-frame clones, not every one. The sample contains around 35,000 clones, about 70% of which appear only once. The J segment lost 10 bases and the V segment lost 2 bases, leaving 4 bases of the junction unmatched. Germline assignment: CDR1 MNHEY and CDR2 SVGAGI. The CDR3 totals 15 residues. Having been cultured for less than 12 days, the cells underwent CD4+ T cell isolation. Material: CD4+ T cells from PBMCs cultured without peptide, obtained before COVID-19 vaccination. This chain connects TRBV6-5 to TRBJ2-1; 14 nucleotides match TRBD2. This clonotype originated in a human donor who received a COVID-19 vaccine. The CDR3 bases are TGTGCCAGCAGTTACGGGACTAGCGGGAGAAGCGAGCAGTTCTTC. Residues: CASSYGTSGRSEQFF.